These T cell receptor beta chains were read from a single sample in a study of OX40 agonist ivuxolimab in advanced cancers. The table came from immunoSEQ multiplex PCR; TCRdb's copy has only in-frame clones and leaves some out. The repertoire includes roughly 71,000 clones, roughly 89% of them detected once, and roughly 0.8% sits in the top ten. Sequences were derived from CD4+ or CD8+ T cells sorted from blood, sampled in a trial of the OX40 agonist ivuxolimab. The receptors shown here come from an adult with an advanced solid tumor such as melanoma, head and neck, liver or kidney cancer. CDR3s include the opening cysteine and the closing phenylalanine or tryptophan. Each record gives: D gene, J gene, V gene, clone size, CDR3 protein, CDR3 DNA. A D gene is named only where the DNA matches it firmly. Some rows mark clone size as missing; the rest say once, few, many or name a class of expanded clone.

TRBD1	TRBJ1-2	TRBV6-5	once	CASSSHETGGYGYTF	TGTGCCAGCAGTTCCCACGAGACAGGGGGCTATGGCTACACCTTC
-	TRBJ2-7	TRBV30	-	CAWATEYEQYF	TGTGCCTGGGCCACGGAGTACGAGCAGTACTTC
TRBD1	TRBJ2-1	TRBV5-1	-	CASRATGGRNEQFF	TGCGCCAGCAGGGCTACAGGGGGCCGCAATGAGCAGTTCTTC
TRBD2	TRBJ2-7	TRBV5-6	-	CASSLSGRISYEQYF	TGTGCCAGCAGCTTAAGCGGGAGGATCTCCTACGAGCAGTACTTC
-	TRBJ2-3	TRBV11-2	-	CASSMGDTQYF	TGTGCCAGCAGTATGGGAGATACGCAGTATTTT
-	TRBJ1-6	TRBV6-5	-	CASSRSKDSPLHF	TGTGCCAGCAGCCGATCCAAGGATTCACCCCTCCACTTT
-	TRBJ1-2	TRBV27	-	CASSFSGEGGYTF	TGTGCCAGCAGTTTTTCAGGGGAGGGCGGCTACACCTTC
-	TRBJ1-4	TRBV6-5	-	CASSSVPREEKLFF	TGTGCCAGCAGTTCGGTCCCACGAGAAGAAAAACTGTTTTTT
-	TRBJ2-2	TRBV7-2	once	CASSLRALAAGELFF	TGTGCCAGCAGCTTAAGGGCCCTCGCGGCCGGGGAGCTGTTTTTT
-	TRBJ2-2	TRBV5-1	-	CASSHPTGPTGELFF	TGCGCCAGCAGCCACCCTACAGGGCCCACCGGGGAGCTGTTTTTT
-	TRBJ2-3	TRBV29-1	-	CSPWGRSWGANHTQYF	TGCAGCCCCTGGGGCAGAAGTTGGGGAGCAAATCATACGCAGTATTTT
TRBD2	TRBJ2-2	TRBV18	-	CASSEAGGDTGELFF	TGTGCCAGCTCCGAGGCGGGGGGCGACACCGGGGAGCTGTTTTTT
-	TRBJ2-7	TRBV7-9	-	CASSLTGKSYEQYF	TGTGCCAGCAGCTTGACAGGCAAGTCGTACGAGCAGTACTTC
TRBD1	TRBJ1-6	TRBV4-2	-	CASSGGQGVRSYNSPLHF	TGTGCCAGCAGCGGGGGACAGGGGGTACGATCCTATAATTCACCCCTCCACTTT
-	TRBJ2-3	TRBV29-1	once	CSSERGAGTDTQYF	TGCAGCTCAGAACGGGGCGCCGGCACAGATACGCAGTATTTT
TRBD1	TRBJ1-1	TRBV4-1	-	CASSQPEGAPGFRSTEAFF	TGCGCCAGCAGCCAGCCCGAGGGGGCCCCGGGATTCCGGAGCACTGAAGCTTTCTTT
-	TRBJ1-2	TRBV7-3	-	CASSYQEGYTF	TGTGCCAGCAGCTATCAGGAGGGCTACACCTTC
TRBD1	TRBJ1-5	TRBV6-1	-	CASAGQAERPQHF	TGTGCCAGCGCGGGACAGGCGGAAAGGCCCCAGCATTTT
-	TRBJ2-1	TRBV7-6	-	CASSLEHSSYNEQFF	TGTGCCAGCAGCTTAGAGCATAGCTCCTACAATGAGCAGTTCTTC
-	TRBJ1-1	TRBV6-1	-	CASSTTENTEAFF	TGTGCCAGCAGCACCACCGAGAACACTGAAGCTTTCTTT
TRBD2	TRBJ2-1	TRBV19	-	CASNSLSLGGDGEQFF	TGTGCCAGTAACAGCCTTTCGCTCGGGGGGGACGGTGAGCAGTTCTTC
-	TRBJ2-1	TRBV19	-	CASSTLKNDRPPGEQFF	TGTGCCAGTAGTACCCTGAAAAACGACAGGCCTCCGGGTGAGCAGTTCTTC
-	TRBJ2-1	TRBV7-6	once	CASSIAGRYNEQFF	TGTGCCAGCAGCATAGCAGGTCGCTACAATGAGCAGTTCTTC
TRBD2	TRBJ2-3	TRBV7-6	-	CASSPTSGRAVADTQYF	TGTGCCAGCAGCCCGACTAGCGGGAGGGCCGTCGCAGATACGCAGTATTTT
-	TRBJ1-3	TRBV5-1	-	CASSINRVRGNTIYF	TGCGCCAGCAGCATTAACAGGGTCCGCGGAAACACCATATATTTT
-	TRBJ1-1	TRBV14	once	CASSRRILSMNTEAFF	TGTGCCAGCAGCCGACGAATCCTAAGCATGAACACTGAAGCTTTCTTT
-	TRBJ2-1	TRBV2	-	CASSEEAYNEQFF	TGTGCCAGCAGTGAGGAGGCTTACAATGAGCAGTTCTTC
TRBD2	TRBJ2-7	TRBV10-2	-	CASRRTSGPSYEQYF	TGCGCCAGCAGAAGGACTAGCGGACCCTCCTACGAGCAGTACTTC
-	TRBJ2-2	TRBV7-8	-	CASRVGVGTGELFF	TGTGCCAGCCGAGTTGGGGTCGGGACCGGGGAGCTGTTTTTT
-	TRBJ1-2	TRBV4-1	few	CASSQGHSYGYTF	TGCGCCAGCAGCCAAGGGCATTCCTATGGCTACACCTTC
TRBD1	TRBJ1-5	TRBV10-3	-	CAIRSDRGGQPQHF	TGTGCCATCAGATCTGACAGGGGTGGTCAGCCCCAGCATTTT
-	TRBJ2-2	TRBV11-2	-	CASRQVTTGELFF	TGTGCCAGCCGACAGGTCACCACCGGGGAGCTGTTTTTT
-	TRBJ2-7	TRBV6-1	-	CASSERALGGLLINYEQYF	TGTGCCAGCAGTGAAAGGGCCCTGGGGGGGCTACTGATTAACTACGAGCAGTACTTC
-	TRBJ2-7	TRBV29-1	-	CSVEAGAGSYEQYF	TGCAGCGTTGAAGCAGGGGCAGGATCTTACGAGCAGTACTTC
TRBD2	TRBJ2-1	TRBV6-1	-	CASSVGLARYNEQFF	TGTGCCAGCAGCGTCGGACTAGCGAGATACAATGAGCAGTTCTTC
-	TRBJ1-1	TRBV19	-	CASIRGVGNTEAFF	TGTGCCAGTATCCGAGGGGTCGGGAACACTGAAGCTTTCTTT
-	TRBJ2-7	TRBV20-1	once	CSASTGYEQYF	TGCAGTGCTTCGACAGGTTACGAGCAGTACTTC
-	TRBJ2-4	TRBV4-1	-	CASRQEGKNIQYF	TGCGCCAGCAGACAGGAGGGAAAAAACATTCAGTACTTC
-	TRBJ2-5	TRBV5-1	-	CASSEQKETQYF	TGCGCCAGCAGCGAACAAAAAGAGACCCAGTACTTC
-	TRBJ1-2	TRBV7-9	-	CASSLGGAYDGYTF	TGTGCCAGCAGCTTAGGCGGGGCGTACGATGGCTACACCTTC
-	TRBJ1-6	TRBV5-1	-	CASSLEGFGSPLHF	TGCGCCAGCAGCTTGGAAGGTTTTGGATCACCCCTCCACTTT
-	TRBJ2-6	TRBV4-1	-	CASSQEGRYYGANVLTF	TGCGCCAGCAGCCAAGAGGGTCGGTACTACGGGGCCAACGTCCTGACTTTC